The clone carrying this TCR beta chain was observed at least ten times. These data come from a study of patients with pleural tuberculosis. TCRdb passed the reads through MiXCR, listing each CDR3 protein once. In the table there are under 55,000 distinct CDR3 sequences, less than 9.5% of which are singletons. The V end was cut by 4 bases, the J end by 6 bases, with 7 bases between. Germline CDR1 reads MNHEY; CDR2 reads SMNVEV (reference sequence). CDR3 length: 12 residues. The chain employs TRBV27 and TRBJ1-5; no clear D. The receptor was isolated from a human donor with pleural tuberculosis. In DNA, the CDR3 is TGTGCCAGCAGTTGGCCCGGTCAGCCCCAGCATTTT. Amino acids: CASSWPGQPQHF.